This T cell receptor beta chain was obtained from a study of glioma-infiltrating T cells. To note about this clonotype: A read error is possible here, since a much larger clone lies one base away.

CDR1 is MGHRA, CDR2 YSYEKL, per germline. The CDR3 contains 13 residues. Trimming cost V 3 bases and J 7 bases, with 11 bases left between them. Using RNA template, CDR3s of TCR alpha and beta were amplified with iRepertoire arm-PCR. TCRdb independently ran MiXCR on the multiplex PCR reads; one entry per CDR3 protein. The sample has 150,000 or so distinct CDR3 sequences, roughly two fifths seen once; the top ten hold 20% to 25%. The specimen was glioma tissue, nonneoplastic brain tissue, or PBMCs (not recorded which). The origin of this receptor is a human donor with low-grade glioma or glioblastoma, undergoing nonglioma brain surgery, or in good health (not recorded which). This chain joins TRBV4-1 and TRBJ2-3; the D gene could be TRBD1 or TRBD2 (6 bases each). The CDR3 region is CASSQEGGYTQYF. The CDR3 DNA sequence: TGCGCCAGCAGCCAGGAGGGGGGCTATACGCAGTATTTT.